The 16 T cell receptor beta chains reported below all come from one sample, sequenced in a study of vaccination effects on CD4 cells after COVID-19. Their cognate antigens are unknown. Isolating CD4+ T cells followed ten to eleven days of culture. Produced via immunoSEQ multiplex PCR; TCRdb's table is partial and in-frame only. The sample comprises about 25,000 clones, about 73% of which are singletons, and 8% to 13% rests with the top ten. The starting material was CD4+ T cells from PBMCs cultured without peptide, obtained before COVID-19 vaccination. The receptors were sampled from a human donor who received a COVID-19 vaccine.

This clone was picked up a small number of times. V and J are TRBV12-3 or TRBV12-4 and TRBJ1-6, with D uncertain. The CDR3 is 12 amino acids. Trimming took off 3 bases at V and 12 bases at J, with 9 bases between the two ends. The CDR3 nucleotides read TGTGCCAGCAGTTTCGGCCCATTACCCCTCCACTTT. Translated: CASSFGPLPLHF.

This clone was found a few times. V is TRBV5-1 and J is TRBJ1-2; a possible D gene is TRBD1 (5 bases). Trimming took 8 bases from V and 4 from J, leaving 18 bases between them. There are 14 residues in the CDR3. Germline V gene sequence: CDR1 SGHRS, CDR2 YFSETQ. The DNA for the CDR3 is TGCGCCAGTAAAGAGTCGGGACCGGGCTATGGCTACACCTTC. As protein: CASKESGPGYGYTF. The full variable domain, completed using reference TRBV5-1 and TRBJ1-2, is KAGVTQTPRYLIKTRGQQVTLSCSPISGHRSVSWYQQTPGQGLQFLFEYFSETQRNKGNFPGRFSGRQFSNSRSEMNVSTLELGDSALYLCASKESGPGYGYTFGSGTRLTVV.

The V call is TRBV11-2, the J call TRBJ2-7; 9 nucleotides match TRBD2. V shed 1 base and J 4 bases; nucleotides not matched to a gene: 11. This CDR3 is built from 17 residues. Germline V gene data show CDR1 as SGHAT and CDR2 as FQNNGV. CDR3 sequence: CASSLGSPGTSTYEQYF. The CDR3 nucleotides read TGTGCCAGCAGCTTAGGATCGCCCGGGACTAGCACTTACGAGCAGTACTTC.

The chain recombines TRBV4-2 with TRBJ2-7, with 8 bases fitting TRBD1. Per germline, CDR1 LGHNA and CDR2 YNFKEQ. CDR3 length: 14 residues. The V segment lost 4 bases and the J segment 0 bases; nucleotides outside the gene matches: 2. CDR3 loop: CASSPGQGSYEQYF. The DNA of the CDR3 is TGTGCCAGCAGCCCAGGACAGGGCTCCTACGAGCAGTACTTC.

The chain employs TRBV7-9 and TRBJ2-7; TRBD1 aligns across 8 bases. V lost 2 bases, J lost 8 bases, and 11 bases stayed unmatched. Germline CDR1 is SEHNR and CDR2 is FQNEAQ (reference sequence). The CDR3 extends over 15 amino acids. The CDR3: CASSLSWTGRDKQYF. The CDR3 DNA follows: TGTGCCAGCAGCTTATCGTGGACAGGGCGGGACAAGCAGTACTTC.

A few counts support this clone. This chain links TRBV7-9 with TRBJ2-3, with D perhaps TRBD2 (6 bases). This CDR3 is built from 17 residues. Germline V gives CDR1 SEHNR, CDR2 FQNEAQ (reference sequence). The ends were cut back, 4 bases at V and 0 bases at J, with 17 bases in the middle. The CDR3 coding sequence is TGTGCCAGCAGCTCGGGACGGCGGGGATCTAGCACAGATACGCAGTATTTT. Translating it yields CASSSGRRGSSTDTQYF.

V is TRBV5-4 and J is TRBJ2-1, with TRBD2 matching over 8 bases. V shed 0 bases, J shed 9 bases, and the junction held 8 bases outside the gene matches. Germline-derived CDR1 and CDR2 are SGHNT and YYREEE (reference sequence). This CDR3 has 15 amino acids. The CDR3: CASSLATSDVAEQFF. In nucleotides, the CDR3 is TGTGCCAGCAGCTTGGCGACTAGCGACGTCGCTGAGCAGTTCTTC.

This chain connects TRBV7-2 to TRBJ1-1; D is possibly TRBD1 (5 bases). CDR1 and CDR2 (germline): SGHTA, FQGNSA. The ends were cut back, 5 bases at V and 4 bases at J, with 8 bases in the middle. This CDR3 region has 12 residues. CDR3 amino acids: CASSLGPTEAFF. In nucleotides, the CDR3 is TGTGCCAGCAGCCTGGGGCCCACTGAAGCTTTCTTT.

This chain links TRBV3-1 (or the pseudogene TRBV3-2) with TRBJ2-5, with TRBD2 matching 11 bases. From germline, CDR1 is LGHDT and CDR2 YNNKEL (reference sequence). CDR3 length equals 16 residues. Germline trimming cut 2 bases from V and 4 bases from J; bases unmatched to any gene: 6. CDR3: CASSQFTSGRGETQYF. The CDR3 DNA is TGTGCCAGCAGCCAATTTACTAGCGGGAGAGGAGAGACCCAGTACTTC.

The gene calls are TRBV27 and TRBJ1-2; no clear D gene. Germline-derived CDR1 and CDR2 are MNHEY and SMNVEV (reference sequence). The CDR3 has 15 residues. V dropped 3 bases and J dropped 7 bases, with 18 bases sitting between them. CDR3 DNA sequence: TGTGCCAGCAGTTTTCTTCCGGCGAGGGAGGGTGGCTACACCTTC. Its protein product is CASSFLPAREGGYTF.

This chain links TRBV6-5 with TRBJ2-7, with a tentative D call TRBD2 (7 bases). Germline lookup yields CDR1 MNHEY and CDR2 SVGAGI. The CDR3 runs 13 residues. V lost 8 bases to trimming and J lost 6 bases, with 17 bases between them. DNA of the CDR3: TGTGCCAGCTCCGAGGGGGGAGGGGGCGAGCAGTACTTC. Protein sequence: CASSEGGGGEQYF.

The chain uses TRBV6-5 and TRBJ1-5; D remains ambiguous. V gave up 6 bases and J gave up 5 bases, with 11 bases separating them. The germline CDR1 and CDR2 sequences are MNHEY and SVGAGI. The CDR3 runs to 13 residues. The CDR3 reads CASRRTADQPQHF. CDR3 bases: TGTGCCAGCAGAAGGACGGCCGATCAGCCCCAGCATTTT.

The chain is built from TRBV6-1 and TRBJ2-2; perhaps TRBD2 as D (6 bases). Germline CDR1 reads MNHNS; CDR2 reads SASEGT. There are 17 residues in the CDR3. With 0 bases removed from V and 6 bases from J, the gap between germline ends came to 17 bases. The DNA for the CDR3 is TGTGCCAGCAGTGAAGCGGTACACCCAGGGACTGCCGGGGAGCTGTTTTTT. Its translation is CASSEAVHPGTAGELFF.

V and J are TRBV27 and TRBJ1-6; unclear D gene. From germline, CDR1 is MNHEY and CDR2 SMNVEV (reference sequence). The ends were cut back, 5 bases at V and 7 bases at J, with 12 bases in the middle. The CDR3 contains 14 residues. CDR3 in amino acids: CASSPDKENSPLHF. CDR3 coding DNA: TGTGCCAGCAGTCCCGACAAGGAGAATTCACCCCTCCACTTT.

The genes are TRBV6-5 and TRBJ2-2; 9 bases fit TRBD1. This CDR3 is 14 amino acids long. V shed 6 bases and J 6 bases; nucleotides not matched to a gene: 5. CDR1 and CDR2 from the germline V gene are MNHEY and SVGAGI. In nucleotides, the CDR3 is TGTGCCAGCAGGGGACAGGGACGGGCCGGGGAGCTGTTTTTT. Residues: CASRGQGRAGELFF.

The chain is built from TRBV10-1 and TRBJ2-1; 10 nucleotides line up with TRBD2. The V gene's germline CDR1 is WNHNN and CDR2 SYGVQD (reference sequence). This CDR3 comprises 14 residues. Germline trimming cut 5 bases from V and 6 bases from J; bases unmatched to any gene: 4. CDR3 nucleotides: TGCGCCAGCAGTCTAGCGGGGGATGGCAATGAGCAGTTCTTC. It translates to CASSLAGDGNEQFF.